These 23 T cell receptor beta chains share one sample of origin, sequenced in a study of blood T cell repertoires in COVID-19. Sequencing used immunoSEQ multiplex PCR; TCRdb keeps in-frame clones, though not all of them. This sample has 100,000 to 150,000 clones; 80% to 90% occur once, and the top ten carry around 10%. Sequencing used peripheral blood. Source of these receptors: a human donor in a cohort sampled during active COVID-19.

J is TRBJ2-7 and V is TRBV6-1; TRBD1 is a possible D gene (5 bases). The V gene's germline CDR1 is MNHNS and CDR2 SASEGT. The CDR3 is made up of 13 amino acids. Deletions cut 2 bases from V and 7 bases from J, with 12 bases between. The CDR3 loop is CASSETGLWEQYF. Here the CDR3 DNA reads TGTGCCAGCAGTGAAACAGGTCTGTGGGAGCAGTACTTC.

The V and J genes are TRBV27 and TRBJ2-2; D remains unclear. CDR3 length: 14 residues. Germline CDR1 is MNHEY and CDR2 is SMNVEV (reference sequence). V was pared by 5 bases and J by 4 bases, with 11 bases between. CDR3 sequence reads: CASSVRYSTGELFF. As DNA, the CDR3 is TGTGCCAGCAGTGTACGGTATAGCACCGGGGAGCTGTTTTTT.

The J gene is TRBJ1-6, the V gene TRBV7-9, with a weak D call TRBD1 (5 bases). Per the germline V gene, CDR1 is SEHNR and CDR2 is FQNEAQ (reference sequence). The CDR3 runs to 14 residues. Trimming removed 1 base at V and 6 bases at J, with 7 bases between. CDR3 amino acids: CASSLGGGNSPLHF. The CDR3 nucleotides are TGTGCCAGCAGCTTAGGGGGGGGTAATTCACCCCTCCACTTT.

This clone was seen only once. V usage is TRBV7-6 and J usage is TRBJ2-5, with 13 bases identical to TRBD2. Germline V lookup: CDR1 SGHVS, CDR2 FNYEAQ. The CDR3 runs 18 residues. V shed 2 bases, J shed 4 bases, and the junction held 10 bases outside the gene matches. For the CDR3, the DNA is TGTGCCAGCAGCTTACAGACCACTAGCGGGGGGGCGGGAGAGACCCAGTACTTC. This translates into CASSLQTTSGGAGETQYF.

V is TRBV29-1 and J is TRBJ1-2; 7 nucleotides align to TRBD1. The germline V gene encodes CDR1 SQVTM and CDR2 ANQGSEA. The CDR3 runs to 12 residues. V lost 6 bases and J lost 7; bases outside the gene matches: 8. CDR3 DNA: TGCAGCGTCATTGACAGGGAAGGTGGCTACACCTTC. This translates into CSVIDREGGYTF.

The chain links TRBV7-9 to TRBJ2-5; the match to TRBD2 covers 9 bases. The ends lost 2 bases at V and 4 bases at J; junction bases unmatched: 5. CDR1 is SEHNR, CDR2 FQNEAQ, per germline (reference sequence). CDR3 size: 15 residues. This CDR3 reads CASSLQRGALETQYF. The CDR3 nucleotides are TGTGCCAGCAGCTTACAGCGGGGGGCCCTAGAGACCCAGTACTTC.

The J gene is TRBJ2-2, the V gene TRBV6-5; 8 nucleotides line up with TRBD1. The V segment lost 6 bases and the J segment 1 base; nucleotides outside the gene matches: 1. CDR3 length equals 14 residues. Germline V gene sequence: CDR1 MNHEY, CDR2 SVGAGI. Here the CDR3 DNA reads TGTGCCAGCAGGGGGACAGGGAACACCGGGGAGCTGTTTTTT. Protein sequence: CASRGTGNTGELFF.

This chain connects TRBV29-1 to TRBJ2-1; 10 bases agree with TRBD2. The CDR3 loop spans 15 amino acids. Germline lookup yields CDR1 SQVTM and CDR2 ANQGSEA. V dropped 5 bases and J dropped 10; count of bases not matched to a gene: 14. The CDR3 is CSVNNGAGGAQEQFF. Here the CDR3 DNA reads TGCAGCGTTAATAACGGAGCGGGGGGGGCTCAGGAGCAGTTCTTC.

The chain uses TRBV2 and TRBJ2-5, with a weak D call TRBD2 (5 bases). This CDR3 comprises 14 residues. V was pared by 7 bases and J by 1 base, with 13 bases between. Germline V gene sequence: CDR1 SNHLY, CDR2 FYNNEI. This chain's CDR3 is CASIRAELQETQYF. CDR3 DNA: TGTGCCAGCATCCGAGCGGAACTCCAAGAGACCCAGTACTTC.

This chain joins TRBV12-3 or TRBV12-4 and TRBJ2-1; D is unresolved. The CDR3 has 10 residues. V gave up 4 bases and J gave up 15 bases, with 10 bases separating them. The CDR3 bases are TGTGCCAGCAGTTATCAGAGGCCGTTCTTC. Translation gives CASSYQRPFF.

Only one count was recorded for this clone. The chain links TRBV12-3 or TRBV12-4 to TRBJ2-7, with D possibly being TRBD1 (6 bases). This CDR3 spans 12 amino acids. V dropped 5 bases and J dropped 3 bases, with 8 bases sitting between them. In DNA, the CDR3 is TGTGCCAGCAGTCCACAGGGCTACGAGCAGTACTTC. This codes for CASSPQGYEQYF.

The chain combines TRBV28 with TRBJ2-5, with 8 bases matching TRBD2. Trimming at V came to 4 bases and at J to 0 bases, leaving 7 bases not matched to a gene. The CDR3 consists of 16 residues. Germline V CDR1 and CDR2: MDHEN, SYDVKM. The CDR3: CASSSTASGYQETQYF. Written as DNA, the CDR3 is TGTGCCAGCAGTTCCACCGCTAGCGGGTACCAAGAGACCCAGTACTTC.

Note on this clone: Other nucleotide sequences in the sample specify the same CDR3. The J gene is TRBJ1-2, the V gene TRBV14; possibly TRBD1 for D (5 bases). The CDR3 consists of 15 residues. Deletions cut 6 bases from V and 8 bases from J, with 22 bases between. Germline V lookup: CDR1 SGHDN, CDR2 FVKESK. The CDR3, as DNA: TGTGCCAGCAGTCCACGGGTGGGCCCCGGGGGGGGCTACACCTTC. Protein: CASSPRVGPGGGYTF.

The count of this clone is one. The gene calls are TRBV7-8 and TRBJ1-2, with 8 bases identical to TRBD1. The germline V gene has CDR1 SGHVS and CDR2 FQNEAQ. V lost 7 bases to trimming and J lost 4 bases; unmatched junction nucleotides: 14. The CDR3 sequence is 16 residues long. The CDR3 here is CASKLSTGGEGYGYTF. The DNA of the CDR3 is TGTGCCAGCAAGCTAAGCACAGGGGGTGAGGGCTATGGCTACACCTTC.

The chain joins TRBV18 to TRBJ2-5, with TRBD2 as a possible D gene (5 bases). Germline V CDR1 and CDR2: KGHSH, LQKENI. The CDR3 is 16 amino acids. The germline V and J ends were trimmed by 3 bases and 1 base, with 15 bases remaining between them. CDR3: CASSPMTRAGQETQYF. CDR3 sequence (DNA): TGTGCCAGCTCACCTATGACGAGGGCGGGCCAAGAGACCCAGTACTTC.

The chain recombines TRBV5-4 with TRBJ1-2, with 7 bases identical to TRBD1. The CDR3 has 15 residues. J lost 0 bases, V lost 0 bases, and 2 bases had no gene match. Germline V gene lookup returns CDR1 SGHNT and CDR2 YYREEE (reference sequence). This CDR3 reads CASSLGGGSNYGYTF. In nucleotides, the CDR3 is TGTGCCAGCAGCTTGGGAGGGGGCTCTAACTATGGCTACACCTTC.

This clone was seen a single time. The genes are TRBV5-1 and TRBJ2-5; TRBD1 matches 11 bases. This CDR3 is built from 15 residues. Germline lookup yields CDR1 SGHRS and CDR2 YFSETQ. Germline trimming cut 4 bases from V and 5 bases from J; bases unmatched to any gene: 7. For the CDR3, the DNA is TGCGCCAGCAGCGGGAGGACAGGGGGCGCGGAGACCCAGTACTTC. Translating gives CASSGRTGGAETQYF.

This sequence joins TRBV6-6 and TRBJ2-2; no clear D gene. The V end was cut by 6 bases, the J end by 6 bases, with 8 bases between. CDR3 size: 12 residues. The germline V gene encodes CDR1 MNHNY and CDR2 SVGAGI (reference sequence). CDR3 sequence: CASRVVAGELFF. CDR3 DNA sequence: TGTGCCAGCAGAGTTGTAGCCGGGGAGCTGTTTTTT.

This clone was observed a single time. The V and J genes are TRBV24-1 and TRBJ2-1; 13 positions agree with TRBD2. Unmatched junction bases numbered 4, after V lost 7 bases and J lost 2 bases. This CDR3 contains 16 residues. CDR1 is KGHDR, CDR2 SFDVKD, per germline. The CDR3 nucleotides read TGTGCCACCAGCCCCGGACTAGCGGGGGCCTACAATGAGCAGTTCTTC. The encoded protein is CATSPGLAGAYNEQFF.

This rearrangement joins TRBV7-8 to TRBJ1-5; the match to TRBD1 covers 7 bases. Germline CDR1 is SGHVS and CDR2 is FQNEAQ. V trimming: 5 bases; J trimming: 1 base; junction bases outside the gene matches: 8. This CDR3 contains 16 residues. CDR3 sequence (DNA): TGTGCCAGCAGCACAGGGGCCGGATGGAGCAATCAGCCCCAGCATTTT. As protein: CASSTGAGWSNQPQHF.

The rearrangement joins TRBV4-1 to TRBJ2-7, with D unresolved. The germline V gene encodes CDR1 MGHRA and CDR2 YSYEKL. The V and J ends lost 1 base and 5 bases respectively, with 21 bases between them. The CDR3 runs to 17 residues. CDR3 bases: TGCGCCAGCAGCCAAGCTGTTCCGGGTCGCCTCCTCCACGAGCAGTACTTC. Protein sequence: CASSQAVPGRLLHEQYF.

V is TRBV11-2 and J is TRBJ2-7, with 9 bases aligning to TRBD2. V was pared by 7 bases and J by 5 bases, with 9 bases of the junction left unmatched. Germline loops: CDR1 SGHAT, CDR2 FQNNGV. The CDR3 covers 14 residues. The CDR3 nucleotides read TGTGCCAGCAACAGAGGACTAGCGAGCGACGAGCAGTACTTC. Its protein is CASNRGLASDEQYF.

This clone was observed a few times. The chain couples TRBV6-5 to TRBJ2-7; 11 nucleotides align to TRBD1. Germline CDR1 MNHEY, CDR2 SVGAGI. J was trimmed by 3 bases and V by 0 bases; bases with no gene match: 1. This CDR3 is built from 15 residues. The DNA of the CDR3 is TGTGCCAGCAGTTACTCGGGACAGGGGGACTACGAGCAGTACTTC. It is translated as CASSYSGQGDYEQYF.